The 10 T cell receptor beta chains below all came from one sample that was sequenced in a study of a mutant IDH1 vaccine in newly diagnosed glioma. Regarding time point: baseline, week 1 (first vaccination visit). Described treatment: pre-vaccination baseline after standard-of-care therapy. TCRdb's table, derived via immunoSEQ multiplex PCR, lists solely in-frame clones and lacks some. The table has approximately 70,000 clones, less than 85% seen once; the top ten hold more than 6.5%. Material: PBMCs, obtained from a glioma patient treated with radiotherapy, temozolomide or both. These TCRs come from a man aged 50-60 years with glioma.

V gene TRBV27 combines with J gene TRBJ2-2, with D possibly being TRBD2 (5 bases). With 2 bases removed from V and 5 bases from J, the gap between germline ends came to 15 bases. Germline CDR1 reads MNHEY; CDR2 reads SMNVEV (reference sequence). This CDR3 is built from 16 residues. The CDR3: CASSLLPHLATGELFF. The CDR3 DNA follows: TGTGCCAGCAGTTTACTACCTCACCTAGCTACCGGGGAGCTGTTTTTT.

The chain has TRBV29-1 and TRBJ2-1; D might be TRBD1 (5 bases). The V gene lost 8 bases and the J gene lost 6 bases, with 20 bases spanning the gap. Germline values: CDR1 SQVTM, CDR2 ANQGSEA. The CDR3 consists of 14 residues. The CDR3 spells CSLTGARGVNEQFF. The CDR3 nucleotides read TGCAGCCTAACTGGGGCTAGGGGTGTCAATGAGCAGTTCTTC.

The J gene is TRBJ1-2, the V gene TRBV5-4, with D tentatively TRBD1 (6 bases). The CDR3 has 14 amino acids. Between the trimmed V and J ends, which lost 1 base and 8 bases, there was a span of 15 bases. Germline V lookup: CDR1 SGHNT, CDR2 YYREEE (reference sequence). The CDR3 DNA is TGTGCCAGCAGCTTGCCCCCAGGGGATGTCGGCTACACCTTC. It codes for CASSLPPGDVGYTF. The whole variable domain, remainder taken from reference TRBV5-4 and TRBJ1-2, is ETGVTQSPTHLIKTRGQQVTLRCSSQSGHNTVSWYQQALGQGPQFIFQYYREEENGRGNFPPRFSGLQFPNYSSELNVNALELDDSALYLCASSLPPGDVGYTFGSGTRLTVV.

The chain recombines TRBV18 with TRBJ1-5; D is unclear. The CDR3 has 15 amino acids. Germline V gene sequence: CDR1 KGHSH, CDR2 LQKENI. V was cut by 6 bases and J by 1 base, with 13 bases left in between. CDR3: CASSPELPSNQPQHF. CDR3 nucleotides: TGTGCCAGCTCGCCAGAGCTGCCGAGCAATCAGCCCCAGCATTTT.

The chain links TRBV10-2 to TRBJ1-1; a weak D match, TRBD1 (6 bases). The CDR3 runs to 15 residues. CDR1 and CDR2 (germline): WSHSY, SAAADI. Trimming removed 10 bases at V and 1 base at J, with 19 bases between. The DNA of the CDR3 is TGCGCCACCCCTCGAACGGGACACCAGAACACTGAAGCTTTCTTT. Encoded protein: CATPRTGHQNTEAFF.

V is TRBV5-1 and J is TRBJ1-1, with 7 bases identical to TRBD1. This CDR3 contains 15 residues. Germline assignment: CDR1 SGHRS and CDR2 YFSETQ. V trimming: 4 bases; J trimming: 4 bases; junction bases outside the gene matches: 10. As DNA, the CDR3 is TGCGCCAGCAGCCCCGGACAGGCGATCGCCACTGAAGCTTTCTTT. As protein: CASSPGQAIATEAFF.

This clone was recorded only once. J is TRBJ2-5 and V is TRBV7-8, with 14 nucleotides matching TRBD2. Germline CDR1 SGHVS, CDR2 FQNEAQ. CDR3 length: 16 amino acids. The trim removed 6 bases at V and 3 bases at J, leaving 6 bases unmatched. The CDR3, as DNA: TGTGCCAGCAGGACCGGGACTAGCGGGGGTGAAGAGACCCAGTACTTC. Translating gives CASRTGTSGGEETQYF.

The chain joins TRBV5-8 to TRBJ2-7; TRBD2 matches at 8 bases. Losses at the gene ends were 4 bases for V and 2 bases for J; bases not matched to a gene: 8. CDR1 SGHTS and CDR2 YDEGEE come from the germline V gene. This CDR3 has 15 residues. CDR3 protein: CASSEWSGGTYEQYF. CDR3 nucleotides: TGTGCCAGCAGCGAATGGAGCGGGGGTACCTACGAGCAGTACTTC.

V usage is TRBV4-2 and J usage is TRBJ2-7; D perhaps matches TRBD1 (6 bases). Trimming pared 0 bases from V and 0 bases from J, leaving 9 bases between. CDR3 length: 15 residues. CDR1 is LGHNA and CDR2 is YNFKEQ in the germline V gene. CDR3 residues: CASSQDEGDSYEQYF. CDR3 sequence (DNA): TGTGCCAGCAGCCAAGACGAGGGGGACTCCTACGAGCAGTACTTC.

The rearrangement links TRBV2 to TRBJ1-5; 11 bases map to TRBD1. Germline CDR1 SNHLY, CDR2 FYNNEI. This CDR3 has 17 residues. The V gene end was trimmed by 3 bases and the J gene end by 3 bases; junction bases not matched to a gene: 7. DNA for the CDR3: TGTGCCAGCAGTGAGACCGGGACAGGGGGGGTCAATCAGCCCCAGCATTTT. This encodes CASSETGTGGVNQPQHF.